This T cell receptor (beta chain) was recovered during a study of CD8+ T cells in alopecia areata. Treatment described: oral pan-JAK inhibitor, 5-10 mg twice daily. Investigators isolated RNA and reverse transcribed it into cDNA to act as the sequencing template. Only in-frame clones appear in the TCRdb table, and some are missing; sequencing was by immunoSEQ multiplex PCR. The data hold about 90,000 clones, with about 44% observed a single time. Germline lookup yields CDR1 MNHEY and CDR2 SMNVEV (reference sequence). The CDR3 consists of 12 residues. V was pared by 3 bases and J by 6 bases, with 9 bases between.

The rearrangement uses TRBV27 and TRBJ2-7; weak D call: TRBD2 (6 bases). The specimen comprised CD8+ T cells sorted from blood, sampled at week 24, from a patient treated with tofacitinib. The clonotype comes from a human donor with alopecia areata. Here the CDR3 DNA reads TGTGCCAGCAGTTTCGGAGGGCCCGAGCAGTACTTC. It translates to CASSFGGPEQYF.